The 23 T cell receptor beta chains below come from one sample, sequenced in a study of brain metastases from non-small cell lung cancer. The table came from immunoSEQ multiplex PCR; TCRdb's copy has only in-frame clones and leaves some out. The table shows 2,800 or so clones, with over 80% occurring only once. The sample was primary lung tumor tissue. Receptors originate from a donor older than 35 with non-small cell lung cancer.

V is TRBV9 and J is TRBJ2-1; D is ambiguous. Trimming removed 7 bases from V and 15 bases from J, with 17 bases in between. This CDR3 comprises 11 residues. Germline lookup yields CDR1 SGDLS and CDR2 YYNGEE. CDR3 sequence: CASSFQPSRFF. Here the CDR3 DNA reads TGTGCCAGCTCCTTCCAACCGAGTCGGTTCTTC.

On this clone: The junction does not match germline at one end; this may be a read error. The chain recombines TRBV6-1 with TRBJ1-2; D not resolved. Looked up from germline, CDR1 is MNHNS and CDR2 is SASEGT. This CDR3 is 15 amino acids long. The CDR3 protein is CVSSEYGRREHGYTF. In DNA, the CDR3 is TGTGTCAGCAGTGAATATGGCAGGCGGGAACATGGCTACACCTTC.

With respect to this clone: The same CDR3 is also encoded by other DNA sequences in this sample. This CDR3 is CASSLGDYTDTQYF. The DNA of the CDR3 is TGTGCCAGTAGCTTGGGGGATTACACAGATACGCAGTATTTT. V gene TRBV28 combines with J gene TRBJ2-3, with D possibly called TRBD1 or TRBD2 (5 bases each). Germline V gene sequence: CDR1 MDHEN, CDR2 SYDVKM. Trimming removed 9 bases from V and 2 bases from J, with 15 bases in between. The CDR3 loop spans 14 amino acids.

The rearrangement uses TRBV20-1 and TRBJ1-2; no clear D. The germline CDR1 and CDR2 sequences are DFQATT and SNEGSKA (reference sequence). This CDR3 spans 11 amino acids. V was shortened by 0 bases and J by 4 bases, with 3 bases between the two germline ends. The CDR3 DNA sequence: TGCAGTGCTAGAGACCCCTATGGCTACACCTTC. It is translated as CSARDPYGYTF.

The chain uses TRBV30 and TRBJ1-2, with D perhaps TRBD1 (5 bases). This CDR3 comprises 12 residues. Germline CDR1 GTSNPN, CDR2 SVGIG (reference sequence). V was clipped by 6 bases and J by 5 bases, with 13 bases between them. This CDR3 is CACLGTVYGYTF. The CDR3, as DNA: TGTGCCTGTCTCGGGACGGTGTATGGCTACACCTTC.

This chain's CDR3 is CASSPTDNSPLHF. CDR3 sequence (DNA): TGCGCCAGCAGCCCTACAGACAATTCACCCCTCCACTTT. The chain couples TRBV5-1 to TRBJ1-6; D remains ambiguous. The CDR3 is 13 amino acids. Germline values: CDR1 SGHRS, CDR2 YFSETQ. The V end lost 4 bases, the J end lost 7 bases, and 9 bases lay between the germline ends.

As to this clone: At one boundary the junction diverges from the germline segment, which might be a read error. This sample also contains other DNA sequences that code for the same CDR3. The rearrangement uses TRBV12-3 or TRBV12-4 and TRBJ1-2; unclear D gene. This CDR3 region has 13 residues. This chain's CDR3 is CASSSGRTGGYTF. The CDR3 DNA reads TGTGCCAGCAGTTCCGGACGGACGGGTGGCTATACCTTC.

J is TRBJ1-6 and V is TRBV7-2; tentative D call: TRBD1 (5 bases). V was clipped by 11 bases and J by 0 bases, with 11 bases between them. The length of the CDR3 is 14 residues. CDR1 is SGHTA and CDR2 is FQGNSA in the germline V gene. The DNA for the CDR3 is TGTGCCGCTCATGACAGCTCCTATAATTCACCCCTCCACTTT. This sequence encodes CAAHDSSYNSPLHF.

V gene TRBV5-4 combines with J gene TRBJ2-7; 9 nucleotides agree with TRBD1. Germline CDR1 and CDR2: SGHNT and YYREEE (reference sequence). The CDR3 loop spans 14 amino acids. V lost 4 bases, J lost 5 bases, and 7 bases stayed unmatched. The CDR3, as DNA: TGTGCCAGCAGCAACCCGGGACAGGGCAACGAGCAGTACTTC. Translated, it gives CASSNPGQGNEQYF.

CDR3 nucleotide sequence: TGTGCCAGTAGTATGGCCCCATCTGGGGCCAACGTCCTGACTTTC. It codes for CASSMAPSGANVLTF. This sequence joins TRBV19 and TRBJ2-6; no reliable D call. The CDR3 extends over 15 amino acids. The germline V gene has CDR1 LNHDA and CDR2 SQIVND (reference sequence). Trimming took 3 bases from V and 1 from J, leaving 7 bases between them.

The chain links TRBV5-1 to TRBJ2-5; the D gene is possibly TRBD2 (7 bases). The V gene's germline CDR1 is SGHRS and CDR2 YFSETQ. This CDR3 comprises 14 residues. V lost 1 base and J lost 5, with 12 bases in between. The CDR3 loop reads CASSLRWGGETQYF. In nucleotides, the CDR3 is TGCGCCAGCAGCTTGAGATGGGGGGGCGAGACCCAGTACTTC.

In DNA form, the CDR3 reads TGTGCCAGCAGGCTGGGGGGGGCTAGCTCCTACAATGAGCAGTTCTTC. It specifies CASRLGGASSYNEQFF. This chain connects TRBV7-2 to TRBJ2-1; D possibly corresponds to TRBD2 (7 bases). CDR1 and CDR2 (germline): SGHTA, FQGNSA. CDR3 length: 16 amino acids. Trimming pared 6 bases from V and 0 bases from J, leaving 15 bases between.

A note on this clone: The same CDR3 can be traced to other DNA sequences in this sample. The rearrangement joins TRBV7-8 to TRBJ2-3; 8 bases agree with TRBD2. CDR3 size: 12 residues. Germline V gives CDR1 SGHVS, CDR2 FQNEAQ. The J segment lost 6 bases and the V segment lost 8 bases, leaving 4 bases of the junction unmatched. Here the CDR3 DNA reads TGTGCCAGCTCCCGGGGGGGCGATACGCAGTATTTT. Translated: CASSRGGDTQYF.

V and J are TRBV2 and TRBJ1-2; TRBD1 matches 8 bases. V gave up 4 bases and J gave up 7 bases; unmatched junction bases: 20. The germline CDR1 and CDR2 sequences are SNHLY and FYNNEI. This CDR3 region has 18 residues. CDR3 DNA: TGTGCCAGCAGTGCCCACCAGACCTTGAGGACAGGGTGGTTTGGCTACACCTTC. Its protein is CASSAHQTLRTGWFGYTF.

This clone was detected only once. CDR3 sequence (DNA): TGCGCCAGCAGCTCAGGACAGGGGAACTACGAGCAGTACTTC. The encoded protein is CASSSGQGNYEQYF. The rearrangement links TRBV5-1 to TRBJ2-7; 9 bases align to TRBD1. V shed 3 bases and J 3 bases; nucleotides not matched to a gene: 4. This CDR3 region has 14 residues. Germline loops: CDR1 SGHRS, CDR2 YFSETQ.

The V gene is TRBV19, the J gene TRBJ1-5; 8 nucleotides align to TRBD1. CDR1 and CDR2 (germline): LNHDA, SQIVND (reference sequence). CDR3 length: 14 amino acids. V shed 4 bases, J shed 3 bases, and the junction held 2 bases outside the gene matches. The CDR3: CASSRQGTNQPQHF. CDR3 bases: TGTGCCAGTAGTAGACAGGGGACCAATCAGCCCCAGCATTTT.

The rearrangement links TRBV9 to TRBJ2-1, with D uncertain. Trimming removed 0 bases from V and 6 bases from J, with 10 bases in between. CDR1 is SGDLS, CDR2 YYNGEE, per germline. This CDR3 has 14 residues. The CDR3 DNA sequence: TGTGCCAGCAGCGTAGGGATACGGATCAATGAGCAGTTCTTC. It is translated as CASSVGIRINEQFF.

The table lists this clone with a few counts. The gene calls are TRBV6-5 and TRBJ1-1; D remains unclear. The germline V gene has CDR1 MNHEY and CDR2 SVGAGI. Trimming shortened V by 6 bases and J by 0 bases, and 5 bases separated the two germline ends. The CDR3 sequence is 12 residues long. The CDR3 region is CASSSVNTEAFF. The CDR3 bases are TGTGCCAGCAGCTCCGTGAACACTGAAGCTTTCTTT.

The rearrangement uses TRBV29-1 and TRBJ2-7; weak D call: TRBD2 (5 bases). V dropped 4 bases and J dropped 6 bases, with 16 bases sitting between them. CDR1 is SQVTM, CDR2 ANQGSEA, per germline. The CDR3 covers 13 residues. The CDR3 is CSVGEGVYREQYF. The DNA for the CDR3 is TGCAGCGTTGGAGAGGGAGTATATCGCGAGCAGTACTTC.

V and J are TRBV12-3 or TRBV12-4 and TRBJ2-2; perhaps TRBD1 as D (5 bases). This CDR3 has 11 amino acids. The V and J ends lost 6 bases and 8 bases respectively, with 7 bases between them. This CDR3 reads CASRGVGELFF. The CDR3 DNA reads as TGTGCCAGCAGAGGGGTGGGGGAGCTGTTTTTT.

V and J are TRBV23-1 and TRBJ2-7; D unclear. TRBV23-1 is filed as an ORF, its function uncertain. The CDR3 length is 16 residues. V was trimmed by 3 bases and J by 9 bases, leaving 24 bases between them. The CDR3 loop is CASSHAVGTYGPRQYF. The CDR3 DNA reads as TGCGCCAGCAGTCATGCGGTTGGCACGTACGGGCCTCGGCAGTACTTC.

The rearrangement links TRBV9 to TRBJ1-2; the D gene is possibly TRBD1 (6 bases). V lost 4 bases and J lost 10, with 20 bases in between. This CDR3 has 14 amino acids. The germline gives CDR1 SGDLS, CDR2 YYNGEE. Here the CDR3 reads CASSPETGRVDYTF. The CDR3 DNA sequence: TGTGCCAGCAGCCCGGAGACAGGCCGCGTCGACTACACCTTC. Full variable domain (missing parts from reference TRBV9 and TRBJ1-2): DSGVTQTPKHLITATGQRVTLRCSPRSGDLSVYWYQQSLDQGLQFLIQYYNGEERAKGNILERFSAQQFPDLHSELNLSSLELGDSALYFCASSPETGRVDYTFGSGTRLTVV.

V is TRBV5-4 and J is TRBJ1-2, with a possible D match to TRBD1 (6 bases). The CDR3 runs to 15 residues. Germline CDR1 reads SGHNT; CDR2 reads YYREEE (reference sequence). Deletions cut 4 bases from V and 6 bases from J, with 19 bases between. Here the CDR3 DNA reads TGTGCCAGCAGCCCACCCGGGAGGGGGTCTGATGGCTACACCTTC. Protein sequence: CASSPPGRGSDGYTF.